Listed here are 5 T cell receptor beta chains from one sample, sequenced in a study of T-cell memory formation after mild COVID-19. TCRdb fed the 5' RACE reads into MiXCR, producing one record per CDR3 protein. There are a few hundred thousand distinct CDR3 sequences in the sample; under 30% occur only once, and roughly 13% lies in the top ten. Sequenced input: PBMCs or a T cell subset sorted from them (not recorded which). The receptors were gathered from an adult woman who had mild COVID-19 (a few samples of this study predate the infection). Cell type and time point are not known.

The chain employs TRBV6-5 and TRBJ2-5; weak D call: TRBD2 (6 bases). The CDR3 covers 12 residues. Trimming removed 2 bases from V and 5 bases from J, with 6 bases in between. CDR1 and CDR2 (germline): MNHEY, SVGAGI. The CDR3 region is CASSYGGETQYF. CDR3 sequence (DNA): TGTGCCAGCAGTTACGGAGGGGAGACCCAGTACTTC.

V and J are TRBV12-3 or TRBV12-4 and TRBJ2-2; 7 bases line up with TRBD2. The V gene end was trimmed by 3 bases and the J gene end by 5 bases; junction bases not matched to a gene: 9. The CDR3 has 16 amino acids. CDR3 DNA: TGTGCCAGCAGTTTTGGTTCTGGCGGGGGTACCGGGGAGCTGTTTTTT. It yields the protein CASSFGSGGGTGELFF.

The sample holds a few counts of this clonotype. The chain carries TRBV2 and TRBJ1-4, with a weak D call TRBD1 (6 bases). This CDR3 is 15 amino acids long. From germline, CDR1 is SNHLY and CDR2 FYNNEI. V lost 6 bases and J lost 7, with 18 bases in between. The CDR3 DNA sequence: TGTGCCAGCAGGCGACAGGACGTCGTAGGTGAAAAACTGTTTTTT. Its translation is CASRRQDVVGEKLFF.

The rearrangement joins TRBV7-2 to TRBJ2-1; 7 bases are a match to TRBD1. CDR3 size: 13 residues. V lost 8 bases and J lost 7; bases outside the gene matches: 8. Germline CDR1 reads SGHTA; CDR2 reads FQGNSA. The CDR3 region is CASRQGFENEQFF. CDR3 DNA sequence: TGTGCCAGCCGACAGGGTTTTGAAAATGAGCAGTTCTTC. The whole variable domain, filled in from reference TRBV7-2 and TRBJ2-1, reads GAGVSQSPSNKVTEKGKDVELRCDPISGHTALYWYRQSLGQGLEFLIYFQGNSAPDKSGLPSDRFSAERTGGSVSTLTIQRTQQEDSAVYLCASRQGFENEQFFGPGTRLTVL.

This chain links TRBV12-3 or TRBV12-4 with TRBJ2-5; D may be TRBD2 (5 bases). The CDR3 sequence is 13 residues long. Trimming shortened V by 3 bases and J by 7 bases, and 12 bases separated the two germline ends. The CDR3 sequence is CASSFTVEGTQYF. In nucleotides, the CDR3 is TGTGCCAGCAGTTTTACGGTAGAGGGGACCCAGTACTTC.